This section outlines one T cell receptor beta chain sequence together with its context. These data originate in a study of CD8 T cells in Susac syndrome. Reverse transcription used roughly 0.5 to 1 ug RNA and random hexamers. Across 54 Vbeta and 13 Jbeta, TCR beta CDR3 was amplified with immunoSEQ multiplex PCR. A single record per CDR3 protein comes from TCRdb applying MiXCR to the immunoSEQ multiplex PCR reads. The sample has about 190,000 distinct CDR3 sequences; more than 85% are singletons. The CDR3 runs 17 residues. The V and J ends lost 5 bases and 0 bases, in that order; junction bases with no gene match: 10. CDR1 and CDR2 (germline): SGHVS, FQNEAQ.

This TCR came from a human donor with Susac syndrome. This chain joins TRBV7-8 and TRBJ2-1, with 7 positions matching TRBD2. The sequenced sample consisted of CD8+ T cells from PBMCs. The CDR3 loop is CASSATLAESSYNEQFF. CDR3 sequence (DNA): TGTGCCAGCAGCGCTACCCTAGCGGAAAGCTCCTACAATGAGCAGTTCTTC.